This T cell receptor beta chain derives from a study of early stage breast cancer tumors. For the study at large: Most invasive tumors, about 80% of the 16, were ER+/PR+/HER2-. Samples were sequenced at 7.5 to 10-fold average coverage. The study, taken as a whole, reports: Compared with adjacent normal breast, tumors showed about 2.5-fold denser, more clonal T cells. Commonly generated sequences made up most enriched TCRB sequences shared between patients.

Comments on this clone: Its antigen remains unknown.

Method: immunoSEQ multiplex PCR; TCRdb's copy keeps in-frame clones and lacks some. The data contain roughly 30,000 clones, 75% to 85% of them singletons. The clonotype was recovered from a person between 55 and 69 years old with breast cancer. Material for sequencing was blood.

CDR3 nucleotides: TGCGCCAGCAGCCCGGCTAGCGGGAGTTCAGGGGATACGCAGTATTTT. Its translation: CASSPASGSSGDTQYF. The chain joins TRBV4-3 to TRBJ2-3; 10 bases match TRBD2. Germline loops: CDR1 LGHNA, CDR2 YSLEER. This CDR3 comprises 16 residues. After removal of 4 bases from V and 6 bases from J, the junction contained 10 bases not matched to a gene.